This T cell receptor beta chain was documented in a study of blood T cell repertoires in COVID-19. The data were produced by immunoSEQ multiplex PCR, yet TCRdb's version contains in-frame clones alone and is incomplete. The sample includes some 64,000 clones, about 80% of them seen just once. The germline gives CDR1 SGHRS, CDR2 YFSETQ. V was shortened by 0 bases and J by 3 bases, with 11 bases between the two germline ends. The CDR3 is made up of 15 amino acids. Those enrolled in Seattle joined during active infection and were followed longitudinally afterward. Sequences were obtained from peripheral blood. The receptor's source is a man aged 60 to 75 with COVID-19, enrolled during active disease. The rearrangement joins TRBV5-1 to TRBJ2-3, with a tentative D call TRBD2 (5 bases). The CDR3: CASSLDGVDTDTQYF. The CDR3 DNA is TGCGCCAGCAGCTTGGACGGGGTTGATACAGATACGCAGTATTTT.